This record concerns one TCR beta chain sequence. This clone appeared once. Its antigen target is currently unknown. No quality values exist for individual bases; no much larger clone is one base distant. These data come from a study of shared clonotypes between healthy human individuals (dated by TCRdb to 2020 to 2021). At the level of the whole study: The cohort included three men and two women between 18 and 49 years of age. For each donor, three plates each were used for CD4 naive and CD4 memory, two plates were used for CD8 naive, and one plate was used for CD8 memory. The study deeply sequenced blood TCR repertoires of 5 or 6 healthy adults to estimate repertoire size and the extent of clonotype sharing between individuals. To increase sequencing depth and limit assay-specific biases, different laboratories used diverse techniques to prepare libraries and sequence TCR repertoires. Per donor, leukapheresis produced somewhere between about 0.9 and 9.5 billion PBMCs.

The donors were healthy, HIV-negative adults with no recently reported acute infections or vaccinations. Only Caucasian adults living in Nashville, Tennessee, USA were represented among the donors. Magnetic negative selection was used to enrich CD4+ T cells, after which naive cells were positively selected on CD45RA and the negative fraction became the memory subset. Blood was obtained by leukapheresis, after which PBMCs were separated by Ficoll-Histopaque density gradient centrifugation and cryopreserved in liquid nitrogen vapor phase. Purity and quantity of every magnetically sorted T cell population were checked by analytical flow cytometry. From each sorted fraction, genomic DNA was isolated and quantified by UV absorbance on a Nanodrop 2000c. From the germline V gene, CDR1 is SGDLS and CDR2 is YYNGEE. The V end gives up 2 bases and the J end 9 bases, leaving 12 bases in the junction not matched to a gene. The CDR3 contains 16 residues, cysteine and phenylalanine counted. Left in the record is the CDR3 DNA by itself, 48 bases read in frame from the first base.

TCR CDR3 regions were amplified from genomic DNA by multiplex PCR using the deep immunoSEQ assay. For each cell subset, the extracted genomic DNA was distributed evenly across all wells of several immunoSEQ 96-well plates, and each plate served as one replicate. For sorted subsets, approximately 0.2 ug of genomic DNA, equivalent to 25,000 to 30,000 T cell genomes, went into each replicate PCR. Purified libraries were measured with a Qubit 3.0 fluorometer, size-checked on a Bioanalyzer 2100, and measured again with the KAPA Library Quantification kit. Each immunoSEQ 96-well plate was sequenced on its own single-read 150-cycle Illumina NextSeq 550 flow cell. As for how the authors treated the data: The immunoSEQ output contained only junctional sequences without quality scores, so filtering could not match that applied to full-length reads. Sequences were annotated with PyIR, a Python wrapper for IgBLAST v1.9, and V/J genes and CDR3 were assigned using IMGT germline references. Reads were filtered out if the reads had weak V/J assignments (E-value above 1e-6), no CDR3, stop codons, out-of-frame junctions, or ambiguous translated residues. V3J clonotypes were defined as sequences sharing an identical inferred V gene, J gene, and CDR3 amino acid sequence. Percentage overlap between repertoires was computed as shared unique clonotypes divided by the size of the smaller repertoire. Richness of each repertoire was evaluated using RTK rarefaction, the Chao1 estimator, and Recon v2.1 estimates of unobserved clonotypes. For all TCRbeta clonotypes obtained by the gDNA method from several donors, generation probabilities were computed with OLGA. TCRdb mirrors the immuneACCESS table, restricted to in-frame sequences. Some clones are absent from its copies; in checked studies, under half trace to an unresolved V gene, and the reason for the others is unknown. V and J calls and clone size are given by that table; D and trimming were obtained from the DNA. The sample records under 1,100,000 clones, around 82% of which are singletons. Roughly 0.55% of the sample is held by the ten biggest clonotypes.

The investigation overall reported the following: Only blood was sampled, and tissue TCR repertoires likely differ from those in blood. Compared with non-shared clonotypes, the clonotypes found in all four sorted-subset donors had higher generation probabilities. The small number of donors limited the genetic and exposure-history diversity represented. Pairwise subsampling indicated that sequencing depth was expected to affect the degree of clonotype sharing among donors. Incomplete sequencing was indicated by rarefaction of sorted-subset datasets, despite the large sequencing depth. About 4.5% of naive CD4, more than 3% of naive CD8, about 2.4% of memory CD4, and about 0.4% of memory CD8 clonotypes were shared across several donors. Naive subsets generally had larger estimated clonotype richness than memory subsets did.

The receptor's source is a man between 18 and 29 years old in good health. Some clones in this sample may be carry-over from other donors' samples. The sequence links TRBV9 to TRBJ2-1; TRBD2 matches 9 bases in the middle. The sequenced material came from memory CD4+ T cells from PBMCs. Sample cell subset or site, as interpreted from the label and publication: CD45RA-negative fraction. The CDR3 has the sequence CASSVTLAGVGGEQFF. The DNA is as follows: TGTGCCAGCAGCGTCACCTTAGCGGGAGTGGGGGGTGAGCAGTTCTTC.